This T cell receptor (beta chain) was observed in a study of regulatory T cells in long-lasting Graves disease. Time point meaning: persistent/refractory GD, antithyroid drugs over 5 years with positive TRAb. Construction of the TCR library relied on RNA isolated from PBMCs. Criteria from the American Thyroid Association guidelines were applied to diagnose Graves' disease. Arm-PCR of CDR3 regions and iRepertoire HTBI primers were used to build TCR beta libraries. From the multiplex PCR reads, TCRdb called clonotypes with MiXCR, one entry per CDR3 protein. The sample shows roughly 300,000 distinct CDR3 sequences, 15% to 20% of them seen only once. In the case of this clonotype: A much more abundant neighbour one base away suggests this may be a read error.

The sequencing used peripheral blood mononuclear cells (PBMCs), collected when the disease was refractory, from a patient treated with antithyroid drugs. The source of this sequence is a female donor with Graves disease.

The CDR3, as DNA: TGTGCCAGCAGTTATTCGGGACCCAATCGGGCGGAAGCTTTCTTT. It specifies CASSYSGPNRAEAFF. The J gene is TRBJ1-1, the V gene TRBV6-5; weak D call: TRBD1 (5 bases). Germline assignment: CDR1 MNHEY and CDR2 SVGAGI. The CDR3 has 15 residues. Trimming removed 3 bases from V and 8 bases from J, with 19 bases in between.